A selection of T cell receptor beta chains follows, all from one sample in a study of blood T cells in healthy people across ages. Each CDR3 protein gets one entry after TCRdb re-called the 5' RACE reads with MiXCR. The sample includes roughly 1.7 million distinct CDR3 sequences, roughly a third of them seen just once. The sample consisted of blood. The receptors here all came from a woman between 25 and 40 years old in good health. The CDR3 runs from the conserved cysteine through the conserved F or W. The D gene is left open where the match is weak. Expanded clones get a size class; other rows say once, few or many, or leave the size out.

clone_size j_call v_call d_call cdr3_aa cdr3_nt
- TRBJ2-5 TRBV4-2 TRBD1 CASSPRTGGQSGETQYF TGTGCCAGCAGCCCAAGGACAGGGGGCCAGTCAGGGGAGACCCAGTACTTC
few TRBJ2-7 TRBV7-2 - CASSLDSWEYF TGTGCCAGCAGCTTAGATAGCTGGGAGTACTTC
few TRBJ1-5 TRBV27 - CASSLELLNQPQHF TGTGCCAGCAGTTTAGAGCTGCTTAATCAGCCCCAGCATTTT
many TRBJ1-5 TRBV12-3/TRBV12-4 - CASSLRSNQPQHF TGTGCCAGCAGTTTACGGAGCAATCAGCCCCAGCATTTT
- TRBJ1-4 TRBV14 - CASSQDKWKGLNEKLFF TGTGCCAGCAGCCAAGATAAGTGGAAGGGCCTTAATGAAAAACTGTTTTTT
- TRBJ2-7 TRBV4-1 TRBD1 CASSQGQGTIYEQYF TGCGCCAGCAGCCAAGGACAGGGGACAATCTACGAGCAGTACTTC
- TRBJ1-1 TRBV11-2 - CAGSLVGEPNTEAFF TGTGCCGGCAGCTTAGTGGGAGAGCCGAACACTGAAGCTTTCTTT
- TRBJ1-2 TRBV4-1 - CASSTRGKYYGHTF TGCGCCAGCAGCACCCGGGGAAAATACTATGGCCACACCTTC
- TRBJ2-3 TRBV9 TRBD2 CASSAAGGSSATDTQYF TGTGCCAGCAGCGCAGCGGGGGGATCTAGCGCCACAGATACGCAGTATTTT
- TRBJ1-2 TRBV20-1 - CSASWENYGYTF TGCAGTGCTAGCTGGGAGAACTATGGCTACACCTTC
- TRBJ1-3 TRBV7-9 - CASSLVGLANTIYF TGTGCCAGCAGCTTAGTAGGCCTCGCGAACACCATATATTTT
few TRBJ2-1 TRBV27 TRBD2 CASRRRTSGSVEQFF TGTGCCAGCAGACGGAGGACTAGCGGGAGCGTTGAGCAGTTCTTC
few TRBJ2-7 TRBV28 TRBD2 CASSPPGLAGAREQYF TGTGCCAGCAGTCCCCCGGGACTAGCGGGAGCTCGCGAGCAGTACTTC
few TRBJ1-4 TRBV5-1 - CASSGGSPGEKLFF TGCGCCAGCAGCGGGGGTAGTCCAGGTGAAAAACTGTTTTTT
- TRBJ2-7 TRBV18 TRBD1 CASPQAGTGNNEQYF TGTGCCAGCCCACAGGCCGGGACAGGGAACAACGAGCAGTACTTC
- TRBJ2-5 TRBV19 - CASTRWEKPQASQETQYF TGTGCCAGTACCCGGTGGGAAAAACCACAGGCGTCCCAAGAGACCCAGTACTTC
- TRBJ2-7 TRBV6-1 - CASSESGAGHYEQYF TGTGCCAGCAGTGAATCAGGAGCGGGCCACTACGAGCAGTACTTC
few TRBJ1-6 TRBV12-3/TRBV12-4 - CASSPPLHF TGTGCCAGCAGCCCCCCCCTCCACTTT
many TRBJ1-5 TRBV20-1 - CSARKQPNSNQPQHF TGCAGTGCTAGAAAACAGCCAAATAGCAATCAGCCCCAGCATTTT
- TRBJ2-1 TRBV7-8 TRBD2 CASSRWRPGTSGSHVDEQFF TGTGCCAGCAGCCGATGGAGACCCGGGACTAGCGGGTCCCACGTCGATGAGCAGTTCTTC
- TRBJ1-5 TRBV5-7 - CASRYPNRWGNQPQHF TGTGCCAGCAGATACCCAAACAGGTGGGGGAATCAACCCCAGCATTTT
- TRBJ2-4 TRBV7-9 TRBD2 CASTGRVAGLAKNIQYF TGTGCCAGCACTGGCCGAGTAGCGGGATTAGCCAAAAACATTCAGTACTTC
- TRBJ2-3 TRBV20-1 - CSARDSRLTDTQYF TGCAGTGCTAGAGATAGCCGGTTAACAGATACGCAGTATTTT
few TRBJ2-7 TRBV5-1 TRBD2 CASSPSAGWEQYF TGCGCCAGCAGCCCCTCAGCGGGATGGGAGCAGTACTTC
few TRBJ2-7 TRBV14 - CASSQHNEGTSYEQYF TGTGCCAGCAGCCAACATAATGAGGGAACCTCCTACGAGCAGTACTTC
few TRBJ1-5 TRBV7-2 TRBD1 CASRLQGLSNQPQHF TGTGCCAGCAGACTACAGGGGCTTAGCAATCAGCCCCAGCATTTT
few TRBJ2-1 TRBV9 TRBD2 CASSPSGLAGDNEQFF TGTGCCAGCAGCCCCAGCGGACTAGCGGGGGACAATGAGCAGTTCTTC
- TRBJ2-7 TRBV5-1 - CASSHGRNYEQYF TGCGCCAGCAGCCACGGAAGAAACTACGAGCAGTACTTC
few TRBJ2-1 TRBV27 TRBD2 CASSLGGSGGYNEQFF TGTGCCAGCAGTTTAGGGGGGTCGGGGGGATACAATGAGCAGTTCTTC
- TRBJ2-5 TRBV12-3/TRBV12-4 - CASSLSRVLRETQYF TGTGCCAGCAGTTTGAGCAGGGTCTTACGGGAGACCCAGTACTTC
- TRBJ2-5 TRBV6-6 TRBD1 CASQKGQGKETQYF TGTGCCAGCCAGAAAGGACAGGGGAAGGAGACCCAGTACTTC
- TRBJ2-3 TRBV7-2 - CASSLGTPQDTQYF TGTGCCAGCAGTCTCGGGACCCCACAGGATACGCAGTATTTT
- TRBJ2-2 TRBV10-3 TRBD1 CAIIIEDRGPRGELFF TGTGCCATCATCATCGAGGACAGGGGGCCTAGAGGGGAGCTGTTTTTT
few TRBJ2-3 TRBV28 TRBD2 CASNGLAGVTDTQYF TGTGCCAGCAACGGTCTGGCGGGAGTTACAGATACGCAGTATTTT
- TRBJ2-3 TRBV20-1 - CSASPGTTDTQYF TGCAGTGCTAGCCCAGGGACCACAGATACGCAGTATTTT
- TRBJ2-7 TRBV27 TRBD2 CACSERLADVYEQYF TGTGCCTGCAGTGAGAGACTAGCGGATGTCTACGAGCAGTACTTC
few TRBJ2-3 TRBV3-1 - CASSQDNRRTDTQYF TGTGCCAGCAGCCAAGATAACAGGCGCACAGATACGCAGTATTTT
few TRBJ2-7 TRBV5-1 - CASRLTATYEQYF TGCGCCAGCAGACTGACAGCAACATACGAGCAGTACTTC
- TRBJ1-1 TRBV5-1 - CASQQGTTEAFF TGCGCCAGCCAGCAGGGGACCACTGAAGCTTTCTTT
many TRBJ2-5 TRBV7-6 - CASSPEAVLETQYF TGTGCCAGCAGCCCTGAGGCGGTATTAGAGACCCAGTACTTC
- TRBJ2-7 TRBV29-1 TRBD1 CSARDGGQGSEQYF TGCAGCGCCAGGGACGGCGGACAGGGAAGCGAGCAGTACTTC
few TRBJ2-3 TRBV9 TRBD2 CASSGERGRTTDTQYF TGTGCCAGCAGCGGAGAGCGGGGGCGCACCACAGATACGCAGTATTTT
- TRBJ1-2 TRBV21-1 - CASSKVGGDRGHNLYGYTF TGTGCCAGCAGCAAAGTGGGAGGTGACAGGGGTCACAACCTCTATGGCTACACCTTC
many TRBJ1-2 TRBV29-1 - CSVEVQGASGYTF TGCAGCGTTGAAGTCCAAGGGGCGTCTGGCTACACCTTC
few TRBJ2-7 TRBV29-1 TRBD1 CSVAERDRVGEQYF TGCAGCGTTGCAGAGCGGGACAGGGTCGGCGAGCAGTACTTC
- TRBJ2-1 TRBV30 TRBD2 CAWSVTSGNEQFF TGTGCCTGGAGTGTAACTAGCGGGAATGAGCAGTTCTTC
- TRBJ1-2 TRBV20-1 TRBD1 CSTFRTGASGYTF TGCAGTACCTTCCGGACAGGGGCGTCTGGCTACACCTTC
- TRBJ1-2 TRBV30 - CAWSVRIPFYGYTF TGTGCCTGGAGTGTGCGGATCCCCTTCTATGGCTACACCTTC
few TRBJ1-2 TRBV7-9 - CASSANQGTNYGYTF TGTGCCAGCAGCGCGAATCAGGGTACTAACTATGGCTACACCTTC
- TRBJ2-1 TRBV12-3/TRBV12-4 - CASSEDDSYNEQFF TGTGCCAGCAGTGAGGACGACTCCTACAATGAGCAGTTCTTC
few TRBJ2-5 TRBV29-1 - CSVAGRGQETQYF TGCAGCGTTGCGGGCCGGGGACAAGAGACCCAGTACTTC
many TRBJ2-1 TRBV7-9 TRBD2 CASSLRTSGTQEQFF TGTGCCAGCAGCTTGAGGACTAGCGGGACTCAAGAGCAGTTCTTC
- TRBJ2-2 TRBV5-1 TRBD1 CASSLTGTATGELFF TGCGCCAGCAGCTTGACCGGGACAGCGACCGGGGAGCTGTTTTTT
- TRBJ2-1 TRBV11-1 - CASSLVGLTNEQFF TGTGCCAGCAGCTTAGTCGGACTGACCAATGAGCAGTTCTTC
- TRBJ2-1 TRBV7-2 - CASGLAASSYNEQFF TGTGCCAGCGGCCTAGCCGCTAGCTCCTACAATGAGCAGTTCTTC
many TRBJ2-7 TRBV10-3 - CAISEQGGQYF TGTGCCATCAGTGAGCAGGGTGGGCAGTACTTC
many TRBJ2-1 TRBV5-1 - CASSLYGDEQFF TGCGCCAGCAGCTTGTATGGCGATGAGCAGTTCTTC
- TRBJ2-7 TRBV20-1 - CSASWGTHEQYF TGCAGTGCTAGTTGGGGGACCCACGAGCAGTACTTC
many TRBJ2-3 TRBV13 - CASSLGPTGTDTQYF TGTGCCAGCAGCTTAGGCCCGACCGGCACAGATACGCAGTATTTT
- TRBJ2-7 TRBV10-3 - CAIQSTESSYEQYF TGTGCCATCCAAAGTACAGAGAGCTCCTACGAGCAGTACTTC